Listed here are 32 T cell receptor beta chains from one sample, sequenced in a study of tumor-infiltrating lymphocytes in oesophageal squamous cell carcinoma. Via MiXCR, TCRdb re-called the PCR reads, giving one row per CDR3 protein. The sample lists some 10,000 distinct CDR3 sequences, around half occurring once. The specimen sequenced was esophageal tumor tissue. These TCRs come from a female donor with esophageal squamous cell carcinoma.

Details on this clonotype: The junction shows a germline mismatch at one end, possibly a read error. V is TRBV7-7 and J is TRBJ2-4; TRBD1 or TRBD2 may be the D gene (5 bases each). The J call is uncertain, as TRBJ2-5 better fits the DNA end. This CDR3 is 13 amino acids long. In germline, CDR1 is SSHAT, CDR2 FNYEAQ (reference sequence). The CDR3 loop is CASSLGVQETQYF. Here the CDR3 DNA reads TGTGCTAGCAGCCTGGGGGTTCAAGAGACCCAGTACTTC.

The V and J genes are TRBV7-2 and TRBJ2-3; D possibly uses TRBD1 or TRBD2 (6 bases each). Trimming removed 5 bases from V and 7 bases from J, with 19 bases in between. In germline, CDR1 is SGHTA, CDR2 FQGNSA. The CDR3 spans 15 residues. The CDR3 spells CASSPSVGGGYTQYF. Written as DNA, the CDR3 is TGTGCCAGCAGCCCTTCCGTCGGGGGCGGATATACGCAGTATTTT.

The chain is built from TRBV7-3 and TRBJ1-1; 7 bases fit TRBD1. Germline values: CDR1 SGHTA, CDR2 FQGTGA. The length of the CDR3 is 13 residues. V shed 4 bases and J 3 bases; nucleotides not matched to a gene: 2. The CDR3: CASSWTGDTEAFF. The CDR3 bases are TGTGCCAGCAGCTGGACAGGCGACACTGAAGCTTTCTTT.

This clonotype was observed once. The gene calls are TRBV7-2 and TRBJ2-7; a possible D gene is TRBD2 (6 bases). The J call may be incorrect, as the DNA end agrees better with TRBJ2-1. Germline CDR1 SGHTA, CDR2 FQGNSA. This CDR3 is built from 17 residues. The CDR3 DNA is TGTGCCAGCAGCTCGCCCCTTGGGGGAGGTACCTACAATGAGCAGTTCTTC. Amino acids: CASSSPLGGGTYNEQFF.

In regard to this clonotype: The CDR3 does not close with the conserved phenylalanine or tryptophan, likely indicating a read error. No DNA is shown, since the ends of the CDR3 on it are uncertain; the CDR3 is the one TCRdb lists. V gene TRBV11-2 combines with J gene TRBJ2-7; TRBD1, the D gene given by the table, was not confirmed from the DNA. Germline V lookup: CDR1 SGHAT, CDR2 FQNNGV. The CDR3 extends over 16 residues, inclusive of both ends. The CDR3 loop is CASSLEHSYNEQFFGA.

This clonotype counts as medium-sized (0.01 to 0.1%). The chain joins TRBV24-1 to TRBJ1-5; no firm D call. CDR1 is KGHDR, CDR2 SFDVKD, per germline. Trimming left V 3 bases short and J 0 bases short, with 11 bases between. The CDR3 sequence is 16 residues long. CDR3 amino acids: CATSDAGSPSNQPQHF. CDR3 bases: TGTGCCACCAGTGATGCGGGATCCCCTAGCAATCAGCCCCAGCATTTT.

This clonotype appeared many times. The genes are TRBV12-5 and TRBJ1-4; 8 bases fit TRBD1. Trimming took 6 bases from V and 5 from J; bases not matched to a gene: 8. CDR3 length: 15 amino acids. Germline values: CDR1 LGHNT, CDR2 FRNRAP. DNA for the CDR3: TGTGCTAGTGGCCTGGGGACAGGAGAGAATGAAAAACTGTTTTTT. Translated: CASGLGTGENEKLFF. Full variable domain (outside the CDR3, taken from reference TRBV12-5 and TRBJ1-4): DARVTQTPRHKVTEMGQEVTMRCQPILGHNTVFWYRQTMMQGLELLAYFRNRAPLDDSGMPKDRFSAEMPDATLATLKIQPSEPRDSAVYFCASGLGTGENEKLFFGSGTQLSVL.

V usage is TRBV2 and J usage is TRBJ2-6; D may be TRBD1 or TRBD2 (5 bases each). The assigned J gene may be wrong: the sequence end matches TRBJ2-7 better. The length of the CDR3 is 15 residues. Germline CDR1 SNHLY, CDR2 FYNNEI. The CDR3 reads CASRLGTTENYEQYF. CDR3 bases: TGTGCCAGCAGGCTGGGGACCACAGAGAACTACGAGCAGTACTTC.

The genes are TRBV27 and TRBJ2-7; D not resolved. With 5 bases removed from V and 2 bases from J, the gap between germline ends came to 10 bases. Germline loops: CDR1 MNHEY, CDR2 SMNVEV (reference sequence). The CDR3 totals 13 residues. CDR3 nucleotide sequence: TGTGCCAGCAGTAGACTGAAGACCTACGAGCAGTACTTC. Translated: CASSRLKTYEQYF.

The chain links TRBV7-3 to TRBJ2-2; 10 nucleotides line up with TRBD2. The germline CDR1 and CDR2 sequences are SGHTA and FQGTGA. The CDR3 runs 16 residues. V was pared by 4 bases and J by 3 bases, with 5 bases of the junction left unmatched. The CDR3, as DNA: TGTGCCAGCAGCTACCCCGGGACTAGCGACACCGGGGAGCTGTTTTTT. Protein product: CASSYPGTSDTGELFF.

V usage is TRBV12-3 or TRBV12-4 and J usage is TRBJ2-1, with 10 bases that match TRBD2. CDR3 size: 16 residues. The V and J ends lost 4 bases and 2 bases, in that order; junction bases with no gene match: 5. CDR3 loop: CASSSPAGGTYNEQFF. CDR3 coding DNA: TGTGCCAGCAGTTCCCCAGCGGGAGGGACCTACAATGAGCAGTTCTTC.

Comments on this clonotype: Without the conserved terminal phenylalanine or tryptophan, this CDR3 likely stems from a read error. V usage is TRBV28 and J usage is TRBJ2-1, with 7 nucleotides matching TRBD1. The J call may be incorrect, as the DNA end agrees better with TRBJ2-7. CDR3 length equals 14 residues. Germline V gene lookup returns CDR1 MDHEN and CDR2 SYDVKM. CDR3 coding DNA: TGTGCCAGCACCAGGGGGTCTAGCTCCTACGAGCAGTACTTA. This gives the protein CASTRGSSSYEQYL.

The rearrangement uses TRBV5-1 and TRBJ2-1; D is ambiguous. The J call may be mistaken, given a closer DNA end match to TRBJ2-5. Germline-derived CDR1 and CDR2 are SGHRS and YFSETQ. This CDR3 is built from 14 residues. CDR3 in amino acids: CASSLEREGETQYF. In DNA, the CDR3 is TGCGCCAGCAGCTTGGAAAGGGAAGGAGAGACCCAGTACTTC.

This sequence joins TRBV5-6 and TRBJ2-3, with D possibly matching TRBD1 (5 bases). The J call could be wrong; TRBJ1-1 is a better fit for the DNA end. The CDR3 loop spans 11 amino acids. Germline values: CDR1 SGHDT, CDR2 YYEEEE. CDR3 nucleotide sequence: TGTGCCAGCAGCTCAGGGATTGAAGCTTTCTTT. This translates into CASSSGIEAFF.

This clonotype was seen repeatedly, ten times or more. The chain combines TRBV5-1 with TRBJ1-1, with a tentative D call TRBD1 (5 bases). Between the trimmed V and J ends, which lost 0 bases and 0 bases, there was a span of 9 bases. CDR3 length equals 15 residues. Germline assignment: CDR1 SGHRS and CDR2 YFSETQ. The CDR3 region is CASSLVGGVNTEAFF. CDR3 DNA sequence: TGCGCCAGCAGCTTGGTCGGGGGGGTGAACACTGAAGCTTTCTTT.

The chain joins TRBV6-8 to TRBJ2-3; no clear D. Germline values: CDR1 MNHGY, CDR2 SAAAGT. The CDR3 extends over 17 amino acids. Between the trimmed V and J ends, which lost 7 bases and 0 bases, there was a span of 20 bases. DNA of the CDR3: TGTGCCAGCACGCGCCTTGGGGTTTTCCTTAGCACAGATACGCAGTATTTT. It translates to CASTRLGVFLSTDTQYF.

The chain carries TRBV6-6 and TRBJ2-7; tentatively, D is TRBD2 (5 bases). The DNA end is a closer match to TRBJ2-1, so the J assignment may be wrong. Germline CDR1 and CDR2: MNHNY and SVGAGI (reference sequence). This CDR3 is built from 17 residues. The CDR3 sequence: CASSYKLAVGWGNEQFF. In nucleotides, the CDR3 is TGTGCCAGCAGTTATAAGCTAGCCGTTGGGTGGGGCAATGAGCAGTTCTTC.

This clonotype appeared many times. This chain uses TRBV18 with TRBJ1-1, with 7 bases fitting TRBD1. V trimming: 4 bases; J trimming: 5 bases; junction bases outside the gene matches: 10. Germline lookup yields CDR1 KGHSH and CDR2 LQKENI. The CDR3 is made up of 15 amino acids. The CDR3 loop reads CASSRTPTGTTEAFF. In DNA form, the CDR3 reads TGTGCCAGCTCACGAACACCGACAGGGACAACTGAAGCTTTCTTT.

In regard to this clonotype: At one boundary the junction diverges from the germline segment, which might be a read error. V gene TRBV11-3 combines with J gene TRBJ2-3; 7 bases are shared with TRBD2. Germline V gene lookup returns CDR1 SGHNT and CDR2 YENEEA. The CDR3 sequence is 14 residues long. CDR3 loop: CASSIERASGTQYF. The DNA for the CDR3 is TGTGCCAGCAGCATAGAGAGGGCTAGCGGTACGCAGTATTTT.

This clonotype was counted a few times. This sequence joins TRBV7-8 and TRBJ2-7; 9 bases align to TRBD1. V shed 6 bases, J shed 7 bases, and the junction held 16 bases outside the gene matches. The CDR3 length is 16 residues. Germline-derived CDR1 and CDR2 are SGHVS and FQNEAQ. CDR3 bases: TGTGCCAGCAGACCCCGAACAGGGGGCTCCTACAATGAGCAGTACTTC. Protein product: CASRPRTGGSYNEQYF.

In its sample, this clonotype was seen a few times. V is TRBV28 and J is TRBJ2-5; 7 bases agree with TRBD1. Matching the DNA end better, TRBJ2-7 makes the J call doubtful. The CDR3 is 16 residues long. CDR1 and CDR2 (germline): MDHEN, SYDVKM. CDR3: CASSSPGQSRPYEQYF. The CDR3 nucleotides read TGTGCCAGCAGTTCTCCGGGACAGTCCCGTCCCTACGAGCAGTACTTC.

About this clonotype itself: A much larger clonotype is one base distant, so this may be a read error. The rearrangement links TRBV6-5 to TRBJ2-5; D uncertain. From germline, CDR1 is MNHEY and CDR2 SVGAGI. V lost 5 bases and J lost 11, with 12 bases in between. CDR3 length equals 11 residues. The DNA of the CDR3 is TGTGCCAGCAGTCTCGGCAATGAGCAGTACTTC. Protein: CASSLGNEQYF.

J is TRBJ2-7 and V is TRBV7-8; the D is unclear. The DNA end is more similar to TRBJ1-2, so the J call may be wrong. The CDR3 contains 14 residues. CDR1 and CDR2 (germline): SGHVS, FQNEAQ. Here the CDR3 reads CASSFSFSNYGYTF. CDR3 sequence (DNA): TGTGCCAGCAGCTTTAGTTTCTCTAACTATGGCTACACCTTC.

This clonotype is medium-sized in the sample. In DNA, the CDR3 is TGTGCCATCAGTGGGTTTAATGAGCAGTTCTTC. This translates into CAISGFNEQFF. This rearrangement joins TRBV10-3 to TRBJ2-1; D unclear. The CDR3 covers 11 residues. CDR1 is ENHRY, CDR2 SYGVKD, per germline. The V end was cut by 4 bases, the J end by 7 bases, with 5 bases between.

This clonotype has a count of ten or more. This may be a read error: a much more frequent sequence differs by one nucleotide. The chain joins TRBV2 to TRBJ2-5; 10 bases are shared with TRBD2. Trimming at V came to 8 bases and at J to 11 bases, leaving 20 bases not matched to a gene. Germline loops: CDR1 SNHLY, CDR2 FYNNEI. The CDR3 has 16 amino acids. DNA of the CDR3: TGTGCCAGCGCGGAGTTGCGCCTAGCGGGAGACAATGAGCAGTACTTC. Protein product: CASAELRLAGDNEQYF. Together with reference TRBV2 and TRBJ2-5, the CDR3 gives the full variable domain: EPEVTQTPSHQVTQMGQEVILRCVPISNHLYFYWYRQILGQKVEFLVSFYNNEISEKSEIFDDQFSVERPDGSNFTLKIRSTKLEDSAMYFCASAELRLAGDNEQYFGPGTRLLVL.

This clonotype was recorded a few times. J is TRBJ2-5 and V is TRBV12-3 or TRBV12-4; TRBD1 aligns across 9 bases. CDR3 size: 16 residues. After removal of 5 bases from V and 5 bases from J, the junction contained 12 bases not matched to a gene. The CDR3 coding sequence is TGTGCCAGCAGTACTACTCGGGGACAGGGACCCGAGACCCAGTACTTC. As protein: CASSTTRGQGPETQYF.

The genes are TRBV5-3 and TRBJ1-2, with 7 positions matching TRBD1. TRBV5-3 is marked as an open reading frame, function uncertain. The CDR3 loop spans 13 amino acids. With 8 bases clipped from V and 7 bases from J, the junction kept 11 bases outside the gene matches. DNA for the CDR3: TGTGCCAGCAGCAATCCGGGACAGCCTGGCTACACCTTC. Translation gives CASSNPGQPGYTF.

This clonotype was seen only a few times. The gene calls are TRBV24-1 and TRBJ2-3; 13 bases are shared with TRBD2. V lost 3 bases, J lost 0 bases, and 8 bases stayed unmatched. Per germline, CDR1 KGHDR and CDR2 SFDVKD. There are 19 residues in the CDR3. CDR3 amino acids: CATSDPTSGRGVSTDTQYF. CDR3 in DNA: TGTGCCACCAGTGATCCTACTAGCGGGAGGGGTGTTAGCACAGATACGCAGTATTTT.

The chain uses TRBV30 and TRBJ2-5; weak D call: TRBD2 (5 bases). The germline gives CDR1 GTSNPN, CDR2 SVGIG (reference sequence). The germline V and J ends were trimmed by 0 bases and 0 bases, with 11 bases remaining between them. CDR3 length: 15 residues. The DNA of the CDR3 is TGTGCCTGGAGTGTAGCCAGCGGAGACCAAGAGACCCAGTACTTC. Protein: CAWSVASGDQETQYF.

The table lists this clonotype with a few counts. The rearrangement uses TRBV7-8 and TRBJ2-4; 7 nucleotides match TRBD1. Germline CDR1 and CDR2: SGHVS and FQNEAQ. The CDR3 consists of 15 residues. With 5 bases clipped from V and 3 bases from J, the junction kept 7 bases outside the gene matches. CDR3 loop: CASSEPYRGKNIQYF. Written as DNA, the CDR3 is TGTGCCAGCAGCGAACCATACAGGGGCAAAAACATTCAGTACTTC.

A few counts support this clonotype. A junction end diverges from the germline sequence, so it may reflect a read error. This chain links TRBV5-3 with TRBJ2-3; D remains unclear. TRBV5-3 is an open reading frame whose function is uncertain. This CDR3 has 16 residues. The CDR3 reads CASSYSILGNTDTQYF. CDR3 nucleotides: TGTGCCAGCAGCTATTCAATCCTCGGAAACACAGATACGCAGTATTTT.

This chain joins TRBV7-3 and TRBJ2-7; 7 nucleotides line up with TRBD1. The assigned J gene may be wrong: the sequence end matches TRBJ2-1 better. Germline CDR1 SGHTA, CDR2 FQGTGA. The CDR3 is 14 residues long. The CDR3 nucleotides read TGTGCCAGCAGCTTAACGTACAGGGGCGATGAGCAGTTCTTC. Residues: CASSLTYRGDEQFF.